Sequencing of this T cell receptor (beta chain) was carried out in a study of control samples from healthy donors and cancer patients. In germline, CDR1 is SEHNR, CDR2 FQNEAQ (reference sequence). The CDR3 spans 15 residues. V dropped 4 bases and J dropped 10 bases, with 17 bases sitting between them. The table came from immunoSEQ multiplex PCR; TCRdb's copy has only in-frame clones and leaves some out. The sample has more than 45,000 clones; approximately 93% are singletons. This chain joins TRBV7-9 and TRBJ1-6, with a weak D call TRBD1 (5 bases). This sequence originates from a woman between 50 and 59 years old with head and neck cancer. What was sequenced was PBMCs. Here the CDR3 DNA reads TGTGCCAGCAGCTGGGGATCGGGGGGGGAATCACCCCTCCACTTT. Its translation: CASSWGSGGESPLHF.